The T cell receptor beta chain under discussion was sequenced for a study of T cell repertoires in cytomegalovirus infection. Study in general: The public TCR beta signatures pointed to both CMV infection and matching HLA type.

TCRdb redid the calling of the reads with MiXCR, one entry per CDR3 protein. The data show roughly 640,000 distinct CDR3 sequences, 24% seen once. General study results and limits: Frequencies of public TCR beta families were cumulated, and this identified carriers of CMV plus the relevant HLA. Ex vivo, HLA-C-restricted CMV-specific TCR beta clonotypes prevailed over the rest of the response.

On this clonotype itself: Its antigen is unknown. One end of the junction does not line up with germline, which may come from a read error.

The CDR3 is 13 residues long. Per germline, CDR1 SGHDN and CDR2 FVKESK. Sequencing was performed on CD8+ T cells from PBMCs. V and J are TRBV14 and TRBJ1-1; no clear D gene. This clonotype originated in a human donor in good health (CMV status not recorded). Some clones in this sample may be carry-over from other donors' samples. CDR3 DNA sequence: TGTGCCAGCAGCAAAGAATTGAACACTGAAGCTTTCTTT. Residues: CASSKELNTEAFF.